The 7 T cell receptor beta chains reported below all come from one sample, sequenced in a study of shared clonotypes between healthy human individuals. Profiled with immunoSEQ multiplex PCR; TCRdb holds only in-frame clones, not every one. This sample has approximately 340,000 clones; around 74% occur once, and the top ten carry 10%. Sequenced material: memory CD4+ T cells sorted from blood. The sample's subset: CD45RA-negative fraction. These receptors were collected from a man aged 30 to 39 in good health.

This chain's CDR3 is CASSLTGGKETQYF. The CDR3 nucleotides read TGTGCCAGCAGCCTGACAGGGGGCAAAGAGACCCAGTACTTC. The rearrangement uses TRBV4-2 and TRBJ2-5, with 10 nucleotides matching TRBD1. This CDR3 is built from 14 residues. With V trimmed by 4 bases and J by 3 bases, 2 bases remained unmatched. Germline CDR1 and CDR2: LGHNA and YNFKEQ.

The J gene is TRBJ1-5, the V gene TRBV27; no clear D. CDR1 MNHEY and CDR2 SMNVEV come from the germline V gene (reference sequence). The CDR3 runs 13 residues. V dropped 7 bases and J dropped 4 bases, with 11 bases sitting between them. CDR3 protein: CASTVGFNQPQHF. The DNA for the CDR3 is TGTGCCAGCACGGTCGGATTTAATCAGCCCCAGCATTTT.

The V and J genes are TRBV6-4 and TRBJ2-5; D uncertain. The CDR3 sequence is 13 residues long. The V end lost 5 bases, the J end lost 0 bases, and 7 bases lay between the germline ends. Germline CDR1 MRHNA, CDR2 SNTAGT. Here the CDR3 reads CASSRSYQETQYF. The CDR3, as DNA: TGTGCCAGCAGTCGGTCGTACCAAGAGACCCAGTACTTC.

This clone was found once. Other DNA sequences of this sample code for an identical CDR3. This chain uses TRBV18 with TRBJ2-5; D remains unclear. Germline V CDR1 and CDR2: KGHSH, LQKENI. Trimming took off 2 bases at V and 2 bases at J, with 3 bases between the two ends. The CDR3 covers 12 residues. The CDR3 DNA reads TGTGCCAGCTCACCATCACAAGAGACCCAGTACTTC. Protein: CASSPSQETQYF.

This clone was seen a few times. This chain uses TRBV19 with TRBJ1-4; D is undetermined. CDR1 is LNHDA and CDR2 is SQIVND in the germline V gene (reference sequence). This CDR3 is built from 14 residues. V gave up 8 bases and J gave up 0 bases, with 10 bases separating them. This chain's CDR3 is CASSPQATNEKLFF. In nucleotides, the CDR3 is TGTGCCAGTTCCCCCCAGGCAACTAATGAAAAACTGTTTTTT.

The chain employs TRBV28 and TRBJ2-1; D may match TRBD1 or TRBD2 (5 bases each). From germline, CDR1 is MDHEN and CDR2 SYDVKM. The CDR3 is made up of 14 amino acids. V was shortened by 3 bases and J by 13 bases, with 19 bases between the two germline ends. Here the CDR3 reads CASSFSGPRREQFF. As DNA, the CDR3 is TGTGCCAGCAGTTTTTCGGGGCCCCGGCGTGAACAGTTCTTC.

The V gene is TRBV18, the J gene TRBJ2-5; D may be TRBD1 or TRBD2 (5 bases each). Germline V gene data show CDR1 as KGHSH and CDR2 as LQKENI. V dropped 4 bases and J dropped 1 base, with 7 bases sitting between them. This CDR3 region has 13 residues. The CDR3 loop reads CASSQGSQETQYF. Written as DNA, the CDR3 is TGTGCCAGCTCACAGGGGAGCCAAGAGACCCAGTACTTC.